The rows below give T cell receptor beta chains drawn from one sample of a study of cytomegalovirus exposure and HLA in healthy donors. Libraries were prepared by immunoSEQ multiplex PCR; TCRdb keeps only in-frame clonotypes and omits some of them. This table has about 160,000 clones, 65% to 85% appearing once. Sequenced: PBMCs. Receptors were obtained from a woman aged 40 to 55 in good health and CMV-seropositive. Each CDR3 is given with its conserved first and last residue. Fields, in order: J gene, D gene, clone size, V gene, CDR3 protein, CDR3 DNA. D genes are given only for firm matches. Not every row has a clone size; where given, it reads once, few, many or a size class.

J: TRBJ1-4; D: TRBD1; size: -; V: TRBV10-2; CDR3: CASSPPGQGLREKLFF; DNA: TGCGCCAGCAGTCCACCGGGACAGGGTTTGAGGGAAAAACTGTTTTTT
J: TRBJ1-6; D: -; size: -; V: TRBV18; CDR3: CASSESGSPLHF; DNA: TGTGCCAGCTCAGAGTCGGGTTCACCCCTCCACTTT
J: TRBJ1-4; D: -; size: -; V: TRBV28; CDR3: CASSSNKGEIGEKLFF; DNA: TGTGCCAGCAGTTCAAACAAGGGAGAAATAGGGGAAAAACTGTTTTTT
J: TRBJ2-1; D: -; size: -; V: TRBV4-1; CDR3: CASSQFGPNEQFF; DNA: TGCGCCAGCAGCCAGTTTGGGCCCAATGAGCAGTTCTTC
J: TRBJ2-3; D: -; size: -; V: TRBV20-1; CDR3: CSASSDTQYF; DNA: TGCAGTGCTAGCTCAGATACGCAGTATTTT
J: TRBJ2-7; D: -; size: -; V: TRBV6-6; CDR3: CARSYGAYEQYF; DNA: TGTGCCAGGAGTTACGGGGCATACGAGCAGTACTTC
J: TRBJ2-3; D: -; size: -; V: TRBV5-1; CDR3: CASYRAWADTQYF; DNA: TGCGCCAGCTACAGGGCTTGGGCAGATACGCAGTATTTT
J: TRBJ1-4; D: TRBD1; size: -; V: TRBV7-9; CDR3: CASSLARTGGFQKLFF; DNA: TGTGCCAGCAGCTTAGCGCGCACAGGGGGTTTTCAAAAACTGTTTTTT
J: TRBJ2-2; D: TRBD2; size: -; V: TRBV4-3; CDR3: CASSFTRLAGSPVTGELFF; DNA: TGCGCCAGCAGCTTTACGCGGCTAGCGGGGTCCCCGGTCACCGGGGAGCTGTTTTTT
J: TRBJ2-6; D: -; size: -; V: TRBV19; CDR3: CASSMLGVSSGANVLTF; DNA: TGTGCCAGTAGTATGTTAGGGGTTAGCTCTGGGGCCAACGTCCTGACTTTC
J: TRBJ2-7; D: -; size: few; V: TRBV5-4; CDR3: CASSLVEGGEQYF; DNA: TGTGCCAGCAGCTTGGTGGAAGGGGGCGAGCAGTACTTC
J: TRBJ2-5; D: TRBD2; size: -; V: TRBV27; CDR3: CASSGRGRGGAGETQYF; DNA: TGTGCCAGCAGTGGTAGAGGTCGCGGGGGGGCAGGGGAGACCCAGTACTTC
J: TRBJ1-2; D: -; size: few; V: TRBV10-1; CDR3: CASSEETVLCARPISTF; DNA: TGCGCCAGCAGTGAGGAGACAGTTCTCTGCGCCCGACCCATAAGCACCTTC
J: TRBJ2-5; D: TRBD1; size: few; V: TRBV2; CDR3: CASSPRDRVLETQYF; DNA: TGTGCCAGCAGCCCCCGGGACAGGGTCCTCGAGACCCAGTACTTC
J: TRBJ2-2; D: TRBD1; size: -; V: TRBV6-5; CDR3: CASSLGQMNTGELFF; DNA: TGTGCCAGCAGCCTGGGACAGATGAACACCGGGGAGCTGTTTTTT
J: TRBJ1-2; D: -; size: few; V: TRBV2; CDR3: CASRPGQFRDTF; DNA: TGTGCCAGCAGACCCGGACAGTTCCGGGACACCTTC
J: TRBJ1-3; D: -; size: -; V: TRBV11-2; CDR3: CASRNFEGAGNTIYF; DNA: TGTGCCAGCAGGAACTTCGAGGGGGCTGGAAACACCATATATTTT
J: TRBJ1-5; D: TRBD1; size: -; V: TRBV6-1; CDR3: CASSRTGNSNQPQHF; DNA: TGTGCCAGCAGCCGGACAGGGAATAGCAATCAGCCCCAGCATTTT
J: TRBJ1-5; D: TRBD1; size: -; V: TRBV19; CDR3: CASSPDRVQPQHF; DNA: TGTGCCAGTAGTCCGGACAGGGTTCAGCCCCAGCATTTT
J: TRBJ1-4; D: -; size: few; V: TRBV6-6; CDR3: CASSSGRAYEKLFF; DNA: TGTGCCAGCAGTTCCGGCAGGGCTTATGAAAAACTGTTTTTT
J: TRBJ1-1; D: -; size: once; V: TRBV29-1; CDR3: CSVRVNTEAFF; DNA: TGCAGCGTTCGCGTGAACACTGAAGCTTTCTTT
J: TRBJ1-4; D: -; size: -; V: TRBV7-9; CDR3: CASSLGAQANEKLFF; DNA: TGTGCCAGCAGCTTAGGTGCGCAGGCGAATGAAAAACTGTTTTTT
J: TRBJ1-4; D: TRBD1; size: -; V: TRBV7-9; CDR3: CASSQGQGARGEKLFF; DNA: TGTGCCAGCAGCCAGGGACAGGGGGCGCGAGGTGAAAAACTGTTTTTT
J: TRBJ2-1; D: TRBD2; size: -; V: TRBV5-1; CDR3: CASSYGGFENEQFF; DNA: TGCGCCAGCAGCTACGGGGGGTTTGAGAATGAGCAGTTCTTC
J: TRBJ2-7; D: -; size: -; V: TRBV5-6; CDR3: CASSFRGTGTYEQYF; DNA: TGTGCCAGCAGCTTCCGCGGGACCGGTACCTACGAGCAGTACTTC
J: TRBJ2-3; D: TRBD2; size: -; V: TRBV30; CDR3: CALSGGVSDTQYF; DNA: TGTGCCTTGAGCGGGGGGGTATCAGATACGCAGTATTTT
J: TRBJ2-7; D: TRBD1; size: -; V: TRBV18; CDR3: CASSPGTGRLSSSYEQYF; DNA: TGTGCCAGCTCACCCGGGACAGGGAGATTATCCAGCTCCTACGAGCAGTACTTC
J: TRBJ2-2; D: TRBD1; size: -; V: TRBV18; CDR3: CASREGQGLITGELFF; DNA: TGTGCCAGCCGAGAGGGACAGGGGTTAATCACCGGGGAGCTGTTTTTT
J: TRBJ2-1; D: TRBD2; size: few; V: TRBV14; CDR3: CASSQDDLAAYNEQFF; DNA: TGTGCCAGCAGCCAAGATGACCTAGCGGCTTACAATGAGCAGTTCTTC
J: TRBJ2-2; D: -; size: -; V: TRBV5-1; CDR3: CASSLGQNTGELFF; DNA: TGCGCCAGCAGCTTGGGACAAAACACCGGGGAGCTGTTTTTT
J: TRBJ1-4; D: TRBD1; size: -; V: TRBV4-1; CDR3: CASSQATGTGQSVREKLFF; DNA: TGCGCCAGCAGCCAGGCGACCGGGACAGGGCAGTCGGTGCGTGAAAAACTGTTTTTT
J: TRBJ2-4; D: TRBD2; size: -; V: TRBV11-3; CDR3: CASRYISGGRAKNIQYF; DNA: TGTGCCAGCAGATACATAAGCGGGGGACGTGCCAAAAACATTCAGTACTTC
J: TRBJ2-5; D: TRBD1; size: -; V: TRBV6-5; CDR3: CASSPNGDRGYF; DNA: TGTGCCAGCAGTCCCAATGGGGACAGGGGATACTTC
J: TRBJ2-7; D: TRBD1; size: -; V: TRBV6-6; CDR3: CASNTGTGIKYEQYF; DNA: TGTGCCAGCAACACCGGGACAGGGATAAAGTACGAGCAGTACTTC
J: TRBJ2-2; D: TRBD1; size: -; V: TRBV11-1; CDR3: CASSLGDRGRPGELFF; DNA: TGTGCCAGCAGCTTAGGGGACAGGGGGCGACCCGGGGAGCTGTTTTTT
J: TRBJ2-1; D: -; size: -; V: TRBV2; CDR3: CASSAIYARNNEQFF; DNA: TGTGCCAGCAGTGCTATATACGCTAGGAACAATGAGCAGTTCTTC
J: TRBJ2-5; D: TRBD2; size: -; V: TRBV20-1; CDR3: CSAGGVETQYF; DNA: TGCAGTGCTGGGGGGGTAGAGACCCAGTACTTC
J: TRBJ1-5; D: -; size: -; V: TRBV30; CDR3: CAWSVEGGWAQHF; DNA: TGTGCCTGGAGTGTGGAGGGAGGGTGGGCCCAGCATTTT
J: TRBJ1-1; D: -; size: -; V: TRBV5-1; CDR3: CASSSPGNTEAFF; DNA: TGCGCCAGCAGCTCGCCGGGGAACACTGAAGCTTTCTTT
J: TRBJ2-3; D: TRBD2; size: few; V: TRBV6-1; CDR3: CASSERLAGTSTDTQYF; DNA: TGTGCCAGCAGTGAACGACTAGCGGGTACTAGCACAGATACGCAGTATTTT
J: TRBJ1-1; D: TRBD1; size: -; V: TRBV7-9; CDR3: CASSLDPGQGRTEAFF; DNA: TGTGCCAGCAGCTTAGACCCGGGACAGGGGAGGACTGAAGCTTTCTTT
J: TRBJ2-2; D: -; size: -; V: TRBV7-3; CDR3: CASSFSGSGELFF; DNA: TGTGCCAGCAGCTTTTCGGGTTCCGGGGAGCTGTTTTTT
J: TRBJ2-3; D: -; size: few; V: TRBV10-1; CDR3: CASSDASTDTQYF; DNA: TGCGCCAGCAGTGATGCGAGCACAGATACGCAGTATTTT
J: TRBJ1-6; D: -; size: -; V: TRBV7-2; CDR3: CASSSRTERSPLHF; DNA: TGTGCCAGCAGCTCCCGGACAGAAAGGTCACCCCTCCACTTT
J: TRBJ1-5; D: -; size: -; V: TRBV30; CDR3: CAWGGGRLSNQPQHF; DNA: TGTGCCTGGGGTGGGGGCCGACTTAGCAATCAGCCCCAGCATTTT
J: TRBJ1-1; D: -; size: few; V: TRBV9; CDR3: CASSVDGGGYTEAFF; DNA: TGTGCCAGCAGCGTAGATGGGGGAGGATACACTGAAGCTTTCTTT
J: TRBJ2-6; D: TRBD1; size: -; V: TRBV2; CDR3: CASREDRSGANVLTF; DNA: TGTGCCAGCAGAGAGGACAGGTCTGGGGCCAACGTCCTGACTTTC
J: TRBJ2-6; D: -; size: -; V: TRBV19; CDR3: CASTIWGAGANVLTF; DNA: TGTGCCAGTACCATCTGGGGGGCTGGGGCCAACGTCCTGACTTTC
J: TRBJ2-7; D: TRBD1; size: -; V: TRBV5-1; CDR3: CASSFSGQGTYEQYF; DNA: TGCGCCAGCAGCTTTTCGGGACAGGGAACCTACGAGCAGTACTTC
J: TRBJ1-2; D: TRBD1; size: -; V: TRBV30; CDR3: CAWSVGTGGSDGYTF; DNA: TGTGCCTGGAGTGTTGGGACAGGGGGTTCGGATGGCTACACCTTC
J: TRBJ2-1; D: -; size: -; V: TRBV28; CDR3: CASSLSGRGYNEQFF; DNA: TGTGCCAGCAGTTTAAGCGGGCGAGGTTACAATGAGCAGTTCTTC
J: TRBJ2-3; D: -; size: once; V: TRBV19; CDR3: CASSNRGSNTDTQYF; DNA: TGTGCCAGTAGTAACCGGGGGAGTAACACAGATACGCAGTATTTT
J: TRBJ2-1; D: -; size: -; V: TRBV30; CDR3: CAWKRRSLYNEQFF; DNA: TGTGCCTGGAAGAGGCGCAGCCTATACAATGAGCAGTTCTTC
J: TRBJ2-1; D: TRBD2; size: -; V: TRBV30; CDR3: CAWSRTSGGVQQFF; DNA: TGTGCCTGGAGTAGGACTAGCGGGGGGGTCCAGCAGTTCTTC
J: TRBJ2-2; D: TRBD1; size: once; V: TRBV7-9; CDR3: CASSRQTGGTGELFF; DNA: TGTGCCAGCAGCAGGCAGACAGGGGGTACCGGGGAGCTGTTTTTT
J: TRBJ2-3; D: -; size: -; V: TRBV30; CDR3: CACPRADRQDTQYF; DNA: TGTGCCTGCCCCCGAGCAGACAGGCAGGATACGCAGTATTTT
J: TRBJ1-4; D: -; size: -; V: TRBV7-9; CDR3: CASSLSGAEKLFF; DNA: TGTGCCAGCAGCTTATCAGGGGCTGAAAAACTGTTTTTT
J: TRBJ1-1; D: -; size: -; V: TRBV6-1; CDR3: CASSEWTEAFF; DNA: TGTGCCAGCAGTGAGTGGACAGAAGCTTTCTTT
J: TRBJ2-2; D: -; size: -; V: TRBV5-1; CDR3: CASSPSEFAGELFF; DNA: TGCGCCAGCAGCCCATCCGAGTTCGCCGGGGAGCTGTTTTTT
J: TRBJ1-2; D: -; size: -; V: TRBV6-5; CDR3: CASSPSLTNYGYTF; DNA: TGTGCCAGCAGTCCTAGCCTAACTAACTATGGCTACACCTTC